This passage covers 32 T cell receptor beta chains from one sample sequenced in a study. TCRdb reanalysed the RT-PCR reads using MiXCR and keeps one entry per CDR3 protein. The sample lists about 700,000 distinct CDR3 sequences; about 14% were seen once. The sequencing input was memory CD4+ T cells from blood. The origin of the receptors is a female donor in good health, serving as a healthy control.

This clonotype was found a few times. The chain carries TRBV6-5 and TRBJ2-2; TRBD2 matches 7 bases. Losses at the gene ends were 2 bases for V and 5 bases for J; bases not matched to a gene: 8. Germline CDR1 is MNHEY and CDR2 is SVGAGI. CDR3 size: 16 residues. Here the CDR3 reads CASSYIIKRGTGELFF. In DNA, the CDR3 is TGTGCCAGCAGTTACATAATTAAGCGGGGTACCGGGGAGCTGTTTTTT.

This clonotype was counted only a few times. V is TRBV29-1 and J is TRBJ2-1, with TRBD2 matching 8 bases. The germline CDR1 and CDR2 sequences are SQVTM and ANQGSEA. CDR3 size: 14 residues. After removal of 3 bases from V and 8 bases from J, the junction contained 9 bases not matched to a gene. The CDR3 DNA follows: TGCAGCGTTGATACCAGCGGGAGAGGACATGAGCAGTTCTTC. Its translation: CSVDTSGRGHEQFF.

This clonotype was found a few times. The gene calls are TRBV7-9 and TRBJ2-1, with TRBD2 matching over 13 bases. The J segment lost 5 bases and the V segment lost 5 bases, leaving 6 bases of the junction unmatched. Germline-derived CDR1 and CDR2 are SEHNR and FQNEAQ (reference sequence). This CDR3 contains 16 residues. Here the CDR3 DNA reads TGTGCCAGCAGCCCGGGGACTAGCGGGATACACAATGAGCAGTTCTTC. This translates into CASSPGTSGIHNEQFF.

This clonotype was picked up a small number of times. The CDR3 sequence: CASSRGTSGEYEQYF. DNA of the CDR3: TGTGCCAGCAGCCGAGGGACTAGCGGAGAGTACGAGCAGTACTTC. The chain employs TRBV4-2 and TRBJ2-7, with 11 bases matching TRBD2. The CDR3 length is 15 residues. Germline V gene data show CDR1 as LGHNA and CDR2 as YNFKEQ. V gave up 4 bases and J gave up 4 bases; unmatched junction bases: 6.

Ten or more counts support this clonotype. CDR3 DNA sequence: TGCGCCAGCAGCTCGGGACACCAGGCGGAGACCCAGTACTTC. Protein product: CASSSGHQAETQYF. V usage is TRBV5-1 and J usage is TRBJ2-5, with D maybe TRBD1 (6 bases). Germline CDR1 is SGHRS and CDR2 is YFSETQ. The CDR3 consists of 14 residues. Trimming shortened V by 3 bases and J by 5 bases, and 14 bases separated the two germline ends. Variable domain in full (rest from reference TRBV5-1 and TRBJ2-5): KAGVTQTPRYLIKTRGQQVTLSCSPISGHRSVSWYQQTPGQGLQFLFEYFSETQRNKGNFPGRFSGRQFSNSRSEMNVSTLELGDSALYLCASSSGHQAETQYFGPGTRLLVL.

The sample holds a few counts of this clonotype. This chain connects TRBV10-3 to TRBJ2-3; TRBD2 matches 7 bases. Looked up from germline, CDR1 is ENHRY and CDR2 is SYGVKD. The CDR3 contains 14 residues. With V trimmed by 8 bases and J by 0 bases, 5 bases remained unmatched. The CDR3 DNA reads as TGTGCCATCTCTAGCGGTATTAGCACAGATACGCAGTATTTT. It encodes CAISSGISTDTQYF.

In its sample, this clonotype was seen once. This rearrangement joins TRBV9 to TRBJ2-6, with D unclear. Trimming shortened V by 2 bases and J by 1 base, and 13 bases separated the two germline ends. The CDR3 sequence is 17 residues long. Germline assignment: CDR1 SGDLS and CDR2 YYNGEE. The CDR3 protein is CASSVAGHSSGANVLTF. DNA of the CDR3: TGTGCCAGCAGCGTTGCCGGCCATTCTTCTGGGGCCAACGTCCTGACTTTC.

The rearrangement joins TRBV6-1 to TRBJ2-7; D may be TRBD2 (6 bases). The CDR3 loop spans 17 amino acids. Trimming removed 4 bases at V and 0 bases at J, with 19 bases between. Germline V lookup: CDR1 MNHNS, CDR2 SASEGT. The CDR3 sequence: CASSGGPGTSSSYEQYF. The CDR3 DNA reads TGTGCCAGCAGTGGAGGGCCAGGGACTTCCAGCTCCTACGAGCAGTACTTC.

The V gene is TRBV2, the J gene TRBJ2-5; D is possibly TRBD1 (6 bases). The CDR3 sequence is 13 residues long. V was trimmed by 6 bases and J by 5 bases, leaving 13 bases between them. Germline values: CDR1 SNHLY, CDR2 FYNNEI. The CDR3 loop reads CASSLQGLETQYF. CDR3 DNA: TGTGCCAGCAGCCTACAGGGATTGGAGACCCAGTACTTC.

This clonotype was detected many times. V and J are TRBV6-5 and TRBJ1-2; a possible D gene is TRBD1 (5 bases). The ends were cut back, 6 bases at V and 5 bases at J, with 16 bases in the middle. Germline-derived CDR1 and CDR2 are MNHEY and SVGAGI. The CDR3 spans 14 residues. As DNA, the CDR3 is TGTGCCAGCAGCAAAACCGGGACCTCATATGGCTACACCTTC. Its translation: CASSKTGTSYGYTF.

This clonotype was seen only a few times. The chain has TRBV7-2 and TRBJ2-1; D gene ambiguous. The CDR3 spans 14 residues. V shed 5 bases and J shed 9 bases, with 17 bases lying between them. The germline V gene encodes CDR1 SGHTA and CDR2 FQGNSA. The DNA for the CDR3 is TGTGCCAGCAGCGATGCCCCCCCCTTGGGTGAGCAGTTCTTC. Translating it yields CASSDAPPLGEQFF.

The gene calls are TRBV5-8 and TRBJ1-2; TRBD1 matches 10 bases. The CDR3 has 18 amino acids. The J segment lost 2 bases and the V segment lost 4 bases, leaving 14 bases of the junction unmatched. The germline gives CDR1 SGHTS, CDR2 YDEGEE. The CDR3 is CASSRDRGPGGPNYGYTF. The CDR3 region has the DNA TGTGCCAGCAGCCGGGACAGGGGCCCTGGAGGGCCCAACTATGGCTACACCTTC.

This clonotype appeared a few times. The V call is TRBV6-2 or TRBV6-3, the J call TRBJ1-1; maybe TRBD1 (5 bases). The CDR3 spans 15 residues. CDR1 is MNHEY and CDR2 is SVGEGT in the germline V gene. The V gene lost 6 bases and the J gene lost 2 bases, with 16 bases spanning the gap. The CDR3 DNA follows: TGTGCCAGCAGAGACAATCAGGGCTACAACACTGAAGCTTTCTTT. Its protein is CASRDNQGYNTEAFF.

The sample holds one count of this clonotype. The V and J genes are TRBV28 and TRBJ1-1, with D possibly matching TRBD1 (5 bases). The ends were cut back, 5 bases at V and 1 base at J, with 14 bases in the middle. Germline V gene lookup returns CDR1 MDHEN and CDR2 SYDVKM. The CDR3 contains 15 residues. In DNA, the CDR3 is TGTGCCAGCAGTGACTTGGGACGGCAGAACACTGAAGCTTTCTTT. Translation: CASSDLGRQNTEAFF. Complete variable domain (other parts from reference TRBV28 and TRBJ1-1): DVKVTQSSRYLVKRTGEKVFLECVQDMDHENMFWYRQDPGLGLRLIYFSYDVKMKEKGDIPEGYSVSREKKERFSLILESASTNQTSMYLCASSDLGRQNTEAFFGQGTRLTVV.

This clonotype was detected ten times or more. The chain carries TRBV5-5 and TRBJ2-2; possibly TRBD1 or TRBD2 for D (5 bases each). V lost 4 bases to trimming and J lost 0 bases, with 10 bases between them. Germline assignment: CDR1 SGHKS and CDR2 YYEKEE (reference sequence). The CDR3 is made up of 15 amino acids. The chain's CDR3 is CASSQGTANTGELFF. The CDR3 DNA reads TGTGCCAGCAGCCAAGGGACGGCGAACACCGGGGAGCTGTTTTTT. The whole variable domain, filled in from reference TRBV5-5 and TRBJ2-2, reads DAGVTQSPTHLIKTRGQQVTLRCSPISGHKSVSWYQQVLGQGPQFIFQYYEKEERGRGNFPDRFSARQFPNYSSELNVNALLLGDSALYLCASSQGTANTGELFFGEGSRLTVL.

J is TRBJ2-5 and V is TRBV5-1; D call uncertain. Germline V gene sequence: CDR1 SGHRS, CDR2 YFSETQ. The V end lost 1 base, the J end lost 2 bases, and 9 bases lay between the germline ends. The CDR3 is 14 amino acids. CDR3: CASSLRQPQETQYF. Written as DNA, the CDR3 is TGCGCCAGCAGCTTGAGGCAGCCACAAGAGACCCAGTACTTC. The entire variable domain, with the rest obtained from reference TRBV5-1 and TRBJ2-5, is as follows: KAGVTQTPRYLIKTRGQQVTLSCSPISGHRSVSWYQQTPGQGLQFLFEYFSETQRNKGNFPGRFSGRQFSNSRSEMNVSTLELGDSALYLCASSLRQPQETQYFGPGTRLLVL.

The genes are TRBV18 and TRBJ2-1, with 16 positions matching TRBD2. J gave up 3 bases and V 3 bases, and 5 bases lay outside the gene matches. Per the germline V gene, CDR1 is KGHSH and CDR2 is LQKENI. This CDR3 has 18 residues. The CDR3 loop reads CASSPGLAGGLVYNEQFF. CDR3 coding DNA: TGTGCCAGCTCACCGGGACTAGCGGGAGGGTTGGTCTACAATGAGCAGTTCTTC.

This clonotype was found a few times. The chain links TRBV5-1 to TRBJ2-5, with TRBD2 matching over 7 bases. Losses at the gene ends were 4 bases for V and 0 bases for J; bases not matched to a gene: 3. The CDR3 covers 14 residues. From germline, CDR1 is SGHRS and CDR2 YFSETQ. The CDR3 region has the DNA TGCGCCAGCAGCCGCGGGACTAACCAAGAGACCCAGTACTTC. As protein: CASSRGTNQETQYF. The full variable domain, its missing parts supplied by reference TRBV5-1 and TRBJ2-5, is KAGVTQTPRYLIKTRGQQVTLSCSPISGHRSVSWYQQTPGQGLQFLFEYFSETQRNKGNFPGRFSGRQFSNSRSEMNVSTLELGDSALYLCASSRGTNQETQYFGPGTRLLVL.

This chain connects TRBV7-2 to TRBJ1-1, with 7 nucleotides matching TRBD1. The CDR3 totals 14 residues. V was clipped by 5 bases and J by 4 bases; unmatched bases: 7. Looked up from germline, CDR1 is SGHTA and CDR2 is FQGNSA. CDR3 in DNA: TGTGCCAGCAGCCCGCGACAGGGTGTCACTGAAGCTTTCTTT. The encoded protein is CASSPRQGVTEAFF.

A few counts support this clonotype. The chain couples TRBV12-3 or TRBV12-4 to TRBJ2-3, with D unclear. The CDR3 runs 15 residues. The V and J ends lost 2 bases and 2 bases respectively, with 11 bases between them. CDR3 DNA: TGTGCCAGCAGTTTAATCGGCCGTTCCACAGATACGCAGTATTTT. Its translation: CASSLIGRSTDTQYF.

This clonotype was counted only a few times. The chain links TRBV29-1 to TRBJ1-1; a possible D gene is TRBD1 (6 bases). The CDR3 spans 13 residues. V lost 4 bases and J 3 bases, leaving 12 bases between the germline ends. CDR1 is SQVTM, CDR2 ANQGSEA, per germline. This chain's CDR3 is CSVVFRTDTEAFF. CDR3 coding DNA: TGCAGCGTTGTTTTCAGGACAGACACTGAAGCTTTCTTT.

The V call is TRBV14, the J call TRBJ1-4; D remains unclear. CDR3 length: 14 amino acids. V was trimmed by 4 bases and J by 8 bases, leaving 14 bases between them. Germline V CDR1 and CDR2: SGHDN, FVKESK. CDR3 nucleotides: TGTGCCAGCAGCCGGTATTCTGGAGGGGAAAAACTGTTTTTT. Its translation: CASSRYSGGEKLFF.

Ten or more counts support this clonotype. V and J are TRBV20-1 and TRBJ1-1, with D maybe TRBD1 (5 bases). Germline CDR1 DFQATT, CDR2 SNEGSKA (reference sequence). The CDR3 covers 13 residues. V was cut by 1 base and J by 1 base, with 7 bases left in between. CDR3 loop: CSARVGQNTEAFF. In DNA, the CDR3 is TGCAGTGCTAGAGTCGGACAGAACACTGAAGCTTTCTTT.

This chain links TRBV27 with TRBJ2-5; TRBD1 matches at 7 bases. J was trimmed by 4 bases and V by 5 bases; bases with no gene match: 7. CDR3 length: 14 residues. Germline V lookup: CDR1 MNHEY, CDR2 SMNVEV (reference sequence). Written as DNA, the CDR3 is TGTGCCAGCAGTGCGCTACAGGGGTTAGAGACCCAGTACTTC. Translating it yields CASSALQGLETQYF.

The sample holds a few counts of this clonotype. Its ends do not fully match the called genes, so a read error is possible. The rearrangement links TRBV9 to TRBJ1-4; weak D call: TRBD1 (6 bases). Germline V lookup: CDR1 SGDLS, CDR2 YYNGEE. The CDR3 spans 12 residues. CDR3 nucleotides: TGTGCCAGCAGCGTAGAATTTGGGACACCAATTTTT. This sequence encodes CASSVEFGTPIF.

This clonotype was recorded a few times. The gene calls are TRBV7-2 and TRBJ2-1, with 9 bases that match TRBD2. CDR3 size: 21 residues. Germline V CDR1 and CDR2: SGHTA, FQGNSA. J was trimmed by 6 bases and V by 5 bases; bases with no gene match: 26. CDR3 coding DNA: TGTGCCAGCAGCATAACAAGGGGGCGCTGGGCTAGCGGGATCATGAGCAATGAGCAGTTCTTC. Translating gives CASSITRGRWASGIMSNEQFF.

This clonotype has a handful of counts. The chain recombines TRBV18 with TRBJ1-2; D gene ambiguous. This CDR3 spans 14 amino acids. Germline V lookup: CDR1 KGHSH, CDR2 LQKENI. V lost 3 bases and J 4 bases, leaving 12 bases between the germline ends. The CDR3 spells CASSPMGSGYGYTF. CDR3 DNA sequence: TGTGCCAGCTCACCTATGGGCAGTGGCTATGGCTACACCTTC. The full variable domain, rest sourced from reference TRBV18 and TRBJ1-2, is NAGVMQNPRHLVRRRGQEARLRCSPMKGHSHVYWYRQLPEEGLKFMVYLQKENIIDESGMPKERFSAEFPKEGPSILRIQQVVRGDSAAYFCASSPMGSGYGYTFGSGTRLTVV.

This clonotype was counted many times. This sequence joins TRBV20-1 and TRBJ2-2; D uncertain. This CDR3 region has 14 residues. V lost 3 bases, J lost 2 bases, and 10 bases lay in between. CDR1 is DFQATT, CDR2 SNEGSKA, per germline (reference sequence). CDR3 DNA: TGCAGTGCTAGGCCCCTGAGAAACACCGGGGAGCTGTTTTTT. Residues: CSARPLRNTGELFF.

This clonotype was recorded many times. This chain joins TRBV5-1 and TRBJ1-3; the D is unclear. The germline V and J ends were trimmed by 4 bases and 1 base, with 9 bases remaining between them. CDR1 SGHRS and CDR2 YFSETQ come from the germline V gene. The CDR3 spans 14 residues. CDR3 amino acids: CASSPAVSGNTIYF. The CDR3 nucleotides are TGCGCCAGCAGCCCCGCGGTATCTGGAAACACCATATATTTT.

This clonotype appeared many times. The CDR3 nucleotides are TGCGCCAGCAGCTTGGCTGGCGGACAGGGCTCAGGGGCCAACGTCCTGACTTTC. Residues: CASSLAGGQGSGANVLTF. The chain links TRBV5-1 to TRBJ2-6; TRBD1 aligns across 8 bases. The CDR3 is 18 amino acids. The V gene end was trimmed by 0 bases and the J gene end by 4 bases; junction bases not matched to a gene: 9. Germline CDR1 SGHRS, CDR2 YFSETQ.

In this sample, this clonotype turned up a few times. The junction does not match germline at one end; this may be a read error. The chain couples TRBV7-3 to TRBJ2-7; D possibly corresponds to TRBD1 (6 bases). The CDR3 has 14 residues. Germline values: CDR1 SGHTA, CDR2 FQGTGA. In DNA, the CDR3 is TGTGCCAGCAGCTTACTACAGGGATCCTCCGAGCAGTACTTC. Encoded protein: CASSLLQGSSEQYF.

This clonotype was seen only a few times. The chain carries TRBV20-1 and TRBJ1-5, with TRBD1 identical over 8 bases. The CDR3 is 15 amino acids. Trimming took 3 bases from V and 3 from J; bases not matched to a gene: 7. Germline CDR1 and CDR2: DFQATT and SNEGSKA (reference sequence). This CDR3 reads CSASDDRGYNQPQHF. Here the CDR3 DNA reads TGCAGTGCTAGCGATGACAGGGGTTACAATCAGCCCCAGCATTTT.